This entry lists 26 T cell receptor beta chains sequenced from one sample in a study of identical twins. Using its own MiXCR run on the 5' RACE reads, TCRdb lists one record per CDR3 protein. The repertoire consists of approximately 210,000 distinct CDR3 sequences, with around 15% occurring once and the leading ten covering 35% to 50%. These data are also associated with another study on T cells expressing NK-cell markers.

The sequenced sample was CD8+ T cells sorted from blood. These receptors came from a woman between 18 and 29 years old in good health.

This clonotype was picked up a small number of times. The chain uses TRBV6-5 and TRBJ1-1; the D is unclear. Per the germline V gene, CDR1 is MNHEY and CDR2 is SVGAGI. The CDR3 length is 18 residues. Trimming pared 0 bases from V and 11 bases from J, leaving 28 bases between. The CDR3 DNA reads TGTGCCAGCAGTTACTCCCCATCTGGATCTTCGTTTCCCGCCGGGGCTTTCTTT. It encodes CASSYSPSGSSFPAGAFF.

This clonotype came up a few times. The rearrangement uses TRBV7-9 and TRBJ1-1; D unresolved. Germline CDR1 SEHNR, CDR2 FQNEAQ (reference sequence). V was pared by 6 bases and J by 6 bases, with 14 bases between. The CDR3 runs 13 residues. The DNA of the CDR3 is TGTGCCAGCAGTCTTTTAACGTTGCCTGAAGCTTTCTTT. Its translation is CASSLLTLPEAFF.

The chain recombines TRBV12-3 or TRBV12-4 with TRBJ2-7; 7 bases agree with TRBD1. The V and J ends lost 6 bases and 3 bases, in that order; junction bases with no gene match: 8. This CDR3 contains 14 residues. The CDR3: CASSPTGSNYEQYF. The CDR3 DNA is TGTGCCAGCAGCCCGACAGGGAGCAACTACGAGCAGTACTTC.

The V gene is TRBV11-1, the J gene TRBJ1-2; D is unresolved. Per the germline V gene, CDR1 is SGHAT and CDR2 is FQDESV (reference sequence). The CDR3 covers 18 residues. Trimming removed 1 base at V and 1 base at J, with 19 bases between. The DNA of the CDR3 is TGTGCCAGCAGCTTAGATTTCTTGGGCAGTCCCCTTAACTATGGCTACACCTTC. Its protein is CASSLDFLGSPLNYGYTF. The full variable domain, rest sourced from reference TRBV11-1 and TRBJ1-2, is EAEVAQSPRYKITEKSQAVAFWCDPISGHATLYWYRQILGQGPELLVQFQDESVVDDSQLPKDRFSAERLKGVDSTLKIQPAELGDSAMYLCASSLDFLGSPLNYGYTFGSGTRLTVV.

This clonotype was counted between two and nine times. The CDR3: CASSSEGLAGEAGELFF. Written as DNA, the CDR3 is TGTGCCAGCAGCTCCGAGGGACTAGCGGGAGAGGCCGGGGAGCTGTTTTTT. This chain links TRBV5-5 with TRBJ2-2; 14 positions match TRBD2. V dropped 3 bases and J dropped 6; count of bases not matched to a gene: 7. CDR3 length: 17 residues. In germline, CDR1 is SGHKS, CDR2 YYEKEE (reference sequence).

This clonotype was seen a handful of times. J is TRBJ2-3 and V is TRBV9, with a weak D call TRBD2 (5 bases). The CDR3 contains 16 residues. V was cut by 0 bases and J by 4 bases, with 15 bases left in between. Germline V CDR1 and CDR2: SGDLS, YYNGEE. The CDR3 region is CASSVDLAGGPDTQYF. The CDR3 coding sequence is TGTGCCAGCAGCGTAGATCTAGCTGGAGGCCCAGATACGCAGTATTTT.

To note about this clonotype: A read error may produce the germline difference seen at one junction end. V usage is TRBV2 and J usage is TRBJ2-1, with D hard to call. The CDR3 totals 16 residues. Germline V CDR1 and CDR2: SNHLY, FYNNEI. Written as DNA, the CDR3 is TGTGCCAGCAGTGAAGCGCTTCGGGTTTCCTCCAATGAGCAGTTCTTC. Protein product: CASSEALRVSSNEQFF.

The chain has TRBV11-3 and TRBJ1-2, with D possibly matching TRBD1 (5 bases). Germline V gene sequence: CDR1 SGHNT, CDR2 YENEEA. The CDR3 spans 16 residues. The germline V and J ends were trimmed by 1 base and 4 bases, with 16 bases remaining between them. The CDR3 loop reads CASSLGIPTGFYGYTF. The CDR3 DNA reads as TGTGCCAGCAGCTTAGGTATCCCCACAGGCTTCTATGGCTACACCTTC. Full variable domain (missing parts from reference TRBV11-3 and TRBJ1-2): EAGVVQSPRYKIIEKKQPVAFWCNPISGHNTLYWYLQNLGQGPELLIRYENEEAVDDSQLPKDRFSAERLKGVDSTLKIQPAELGDSAVYLCASSLGIPTGFYGYTFGSGTRLTVV.

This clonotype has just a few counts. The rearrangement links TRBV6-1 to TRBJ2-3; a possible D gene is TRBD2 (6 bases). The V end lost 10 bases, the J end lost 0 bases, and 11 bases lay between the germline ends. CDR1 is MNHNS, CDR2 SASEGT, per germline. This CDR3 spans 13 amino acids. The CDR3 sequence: CATSGTSTDTQYF. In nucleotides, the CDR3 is TGTGCCACCTCCGGGACTAGCACAGATACGCAGTATTTT.

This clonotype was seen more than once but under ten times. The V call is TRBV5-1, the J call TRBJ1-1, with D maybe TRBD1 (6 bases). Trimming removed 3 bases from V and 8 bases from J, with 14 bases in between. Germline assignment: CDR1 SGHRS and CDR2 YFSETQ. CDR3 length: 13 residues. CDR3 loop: CASSSGTLFEAFF. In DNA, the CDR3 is TGCGCCAGCAGCTCCGGGACATTGTTCGAAGCTTTCTTT. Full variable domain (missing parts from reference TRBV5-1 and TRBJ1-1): KAGVTQTPRYLIKTRGQQVTLSCSPISGHRSVSWYQQTPGQGLQFLFEYFSETQRNKGNFPGRFSGRQFSNSRSEMNVSTLELGDSALYLCASSSGTLFEAFFGQGTRLTVV.

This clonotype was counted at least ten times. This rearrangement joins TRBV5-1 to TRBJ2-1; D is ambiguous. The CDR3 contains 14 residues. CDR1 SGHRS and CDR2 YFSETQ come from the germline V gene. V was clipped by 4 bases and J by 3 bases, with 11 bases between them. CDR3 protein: CASSTRLNYNEQFF. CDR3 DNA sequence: TGCGCCAGCAGCACCAGACTCAACTACAATGAGCAGTTCTTC.

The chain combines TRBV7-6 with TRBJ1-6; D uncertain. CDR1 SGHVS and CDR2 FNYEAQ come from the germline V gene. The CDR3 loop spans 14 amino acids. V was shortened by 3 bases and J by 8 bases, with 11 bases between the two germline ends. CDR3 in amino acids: CASSLAGNDSPLHF. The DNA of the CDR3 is TGTGCCAGCAGCTTGGCTGGAAACGATTCACCCCTCCACTTT. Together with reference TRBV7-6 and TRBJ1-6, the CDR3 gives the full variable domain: GAGVSQSPRYKVTKRGQDVALRCDPISGHVSLYWYRQALGQGPEFLTYFNYEAQQDKSGLPNDRFSAERPEGSISTLTIQRTEQRDSAMYRCASSLAGNDSPLHFGNGTRLTVT.

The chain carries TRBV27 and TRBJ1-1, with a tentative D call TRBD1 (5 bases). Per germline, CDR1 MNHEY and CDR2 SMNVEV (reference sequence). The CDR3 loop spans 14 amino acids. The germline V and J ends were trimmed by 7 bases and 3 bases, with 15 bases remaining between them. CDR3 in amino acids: CASIPPGWDTEAFF. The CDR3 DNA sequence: TGTGCCAGCATCCCACCAGGGTGGGACACTGAAGCTTTCTTT.

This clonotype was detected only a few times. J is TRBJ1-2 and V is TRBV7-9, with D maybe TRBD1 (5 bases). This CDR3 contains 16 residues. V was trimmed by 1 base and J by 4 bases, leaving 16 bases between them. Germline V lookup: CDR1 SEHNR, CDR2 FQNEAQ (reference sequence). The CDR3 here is CASSLVGGDRIYGYTF. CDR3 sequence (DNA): TGTGCCAGCAGCTTAGTGGGAGGGGACCGAATCTATGGCTACACCTTC. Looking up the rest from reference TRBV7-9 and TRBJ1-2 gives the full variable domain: DTGVSQNPRHKITKRGQNVTFRCDPISEHNRLYWYRQTLGQGPEFLTYFQNEAQLEKSRLLSDRFSAERPKGSFSTLEIQRTEQGDSAMYLCASSLVGGDRIYGYTFGSGTRLTVV.

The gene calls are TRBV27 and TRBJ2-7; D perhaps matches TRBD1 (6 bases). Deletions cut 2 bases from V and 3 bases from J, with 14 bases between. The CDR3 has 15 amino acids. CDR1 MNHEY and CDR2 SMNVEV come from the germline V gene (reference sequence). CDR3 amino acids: CASSLISGDYYEQYF. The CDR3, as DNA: TGTGCCAGCAGTTTAATTTCAGGGGATTACTACGAGCAGTACTTC.

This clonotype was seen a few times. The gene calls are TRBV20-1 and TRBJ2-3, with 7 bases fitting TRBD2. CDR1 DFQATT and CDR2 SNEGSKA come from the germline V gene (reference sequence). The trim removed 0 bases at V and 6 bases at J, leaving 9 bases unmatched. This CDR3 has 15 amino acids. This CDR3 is CSARDGQAGFDTQYF. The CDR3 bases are TGCAGTGCTAGAGATGGCCAAGCGGGGTTCGATACGCAGTATTTT.

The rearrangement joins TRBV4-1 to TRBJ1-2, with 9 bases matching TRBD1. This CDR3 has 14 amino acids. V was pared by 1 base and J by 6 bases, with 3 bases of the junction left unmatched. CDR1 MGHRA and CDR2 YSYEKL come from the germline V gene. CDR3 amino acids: CASSQGTGVDGYTF. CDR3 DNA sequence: TGCGCCAGCAGCCAAGGGACAGGGGTTGATGGCTACACCTTC.

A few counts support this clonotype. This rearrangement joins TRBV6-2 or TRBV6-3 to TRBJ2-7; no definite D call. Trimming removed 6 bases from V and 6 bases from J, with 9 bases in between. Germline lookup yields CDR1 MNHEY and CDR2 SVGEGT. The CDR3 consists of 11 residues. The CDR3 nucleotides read TGTGCCAGCAGATTCCCTACCGAGCAGTACTTC. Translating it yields CASRFPTEQYF.

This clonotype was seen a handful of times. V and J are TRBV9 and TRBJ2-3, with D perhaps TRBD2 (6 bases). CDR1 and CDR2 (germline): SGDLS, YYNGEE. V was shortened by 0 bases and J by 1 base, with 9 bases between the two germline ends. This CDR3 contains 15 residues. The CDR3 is CASSVVGGGTDTQYF. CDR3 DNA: TGTGCCAGCAGCGTAGTTGGAGGGGGCACAGATACGCAGTATTTT.

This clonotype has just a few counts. Written as DNA, the CDR3 is TGTGCCAGTAGTATAACAGGAGGTCGAGGAGAGACCCAGTACTTC. Protein sequence: CASSITGGRGETQYF. V is TRBV19 and J is TRBJ2-5, with D perhaps being TRBD1 or TRBD2 (5 bases each). The CDR3 consists of 15 residues. Germline CDR1 is LNHDA and CDR2 is SQIVND (reference sequence). Trimming pared 2 bases from V and 4 bases from J, leaving 14 bases between.

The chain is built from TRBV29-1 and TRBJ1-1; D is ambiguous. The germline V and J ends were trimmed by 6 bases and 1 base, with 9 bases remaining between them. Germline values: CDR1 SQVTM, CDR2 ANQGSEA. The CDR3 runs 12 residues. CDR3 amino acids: CSVPDGNTEAFF. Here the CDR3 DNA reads TGCAGCGTCCCGGACGGGAACACTGAAGCTTTCTTT.

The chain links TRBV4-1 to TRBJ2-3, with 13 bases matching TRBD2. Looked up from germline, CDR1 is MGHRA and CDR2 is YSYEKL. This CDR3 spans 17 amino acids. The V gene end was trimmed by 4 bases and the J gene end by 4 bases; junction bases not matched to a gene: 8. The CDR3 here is CASSPWTSGRGADTQYF. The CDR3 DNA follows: TGCGCCAGCAGCCCTTGGACTAGCGGGAGAGGGGCAGATACGCAGTATTTT.

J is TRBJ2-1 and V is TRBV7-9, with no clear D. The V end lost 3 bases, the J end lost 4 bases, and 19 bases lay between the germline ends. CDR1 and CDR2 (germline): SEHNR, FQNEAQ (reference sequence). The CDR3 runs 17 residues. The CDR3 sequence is CASSFATVTERYNEQFF. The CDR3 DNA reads TGTGCCAGCAGCTTCGCTACTGTGACTGAGAGATACAATGAGCAGTTCTTC. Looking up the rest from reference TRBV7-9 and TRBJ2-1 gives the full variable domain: DTGVSQNPRHKITKRGQNVTFRCDPISEHNRLYWYRQTLGQGPEFLTYFQNEAQLEKSRLLSDRFSAERPKGSFSTLEIQRTEQGDSAMYLCASSFATVTERYNEQFFGPGTRLTVL.

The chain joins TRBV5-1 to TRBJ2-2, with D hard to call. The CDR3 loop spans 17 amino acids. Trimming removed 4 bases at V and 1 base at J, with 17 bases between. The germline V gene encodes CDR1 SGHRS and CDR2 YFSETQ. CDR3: CASSPDRLKLNTGELFF. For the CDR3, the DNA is TGCGCCAGCAGCCCGGACCGGTTGAAGCTGAACACCGGGGAGCTGTTTTTT.

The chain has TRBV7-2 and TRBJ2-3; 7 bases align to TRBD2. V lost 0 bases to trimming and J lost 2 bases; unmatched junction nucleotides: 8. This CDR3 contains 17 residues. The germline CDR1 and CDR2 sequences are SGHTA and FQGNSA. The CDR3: CASSLATVLAVTDTQYF. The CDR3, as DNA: TGTGCCAGCAGCTTAGCTACGGTCCTAGCGGTCACAGATACGCAGTATTTT.

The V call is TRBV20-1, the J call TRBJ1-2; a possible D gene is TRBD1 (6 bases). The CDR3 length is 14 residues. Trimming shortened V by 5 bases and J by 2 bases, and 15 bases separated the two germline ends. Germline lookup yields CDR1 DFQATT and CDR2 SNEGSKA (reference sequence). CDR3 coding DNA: TGCAGTGCTCCACCAAAACAGGGCAACTATGGCTACACCTTC. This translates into CSAPPKQGNYGYTF.